The rows below give T cell receptor beta chains drawn from one sample of a study of CD8 T cells in Susac syndrome. TCRdb recomputed calls from the immunoSEQ multiplex PCR reads with MiXCR, one row per CDR3 protein. This sample has 130,000 to 150,000 distinct CDR3 sequences, with approximately 94% found just once. The sample consisted of CD4+ T cells from PBMCs. These receptors were collected from a human donor with Susac syndrome. The CDR3 runs from the conserved cysteine through the conserved F or W. Fields, in order: clone size, D gene, J gene, V gene, CDR3 protein, CDR3 DNA. The D gene is left open where the match is weak. Only some rows state a clone size, as once, few, many or a class for expanded clones.

. | . | TRBJ2-3 | TRBV19 | CASSIGFTDTQYF | TGTGCCAGTAGTATAGGGTTTACAGATACGCAGTATTTT
. | . | TRBJ1-2 | TRBV7-2 | CASSANTYGYTF | TGTGCCAGCAGCGCCAACACCTATGGCTACACCTTC
. | . | TRBJ1-1 | TRBV20-1 | CSARGGSVNTEAFF | TGCAGTGCTAGGGGGGGGAGCGTGAACACTGAAGCTTTCTTT
. | . | TRBJ2-7 | TRBV4-1 | CASSQQTGRYEQYF | TGCGCCAGCAGCCAACAAACAGGGCGGTACGAGCAGTACTTC
. | TRBD2 | TRBJ2-5 | TRBV29-1 | CSVGGTSSNQETQYF | TGCAGCGTTGGGGGGACTAGTTCCAACCAAGAGACCCAGTACTTC
. | TRBD2 | TRBJ2-1 | TRBV12-3/TRBV12-4 | CASGGRGGRANEQFF | TGTGCCAGCGGGGGGCGAGGCGGGAGGGCCAATGAGCAGTTCTTC
. | TRBD1 | TRBJ1-5 | TRBV10-2 | CASSPGQARRRHF | TGCGCCAGCAGCCCGGGACAGGCCCGTAGGCGGCATTTT
. | . | TRBJ2-5 | TRBV19 | CASSITGSETQYF | TGTGCCAGTAGCATAACGGGGTCAGAGACCCAGTACTTC
once | . | TRBJ1-3 | TRBV2 | CASSSSHVAASGNTIYF | TGTGCCAGCAGTTCGAGTCACGTCGCCGCCTCTGGAAACACCATATATTTT
once | . | TRBJ1-1 | TRBV9 | CASSPISQGLYTEAFF | TGTGCCAGCAGCCCCATAAGTCAGGGCCTATACACTGAAGCTTTCTTT
. | . | TRBJ1-6 | TRBV5-4 | CASSQVKGDLRSPLHF | TGTGCCAGCAGCCAGGTGAAGGGGGATCTACGATCACCCCTCCACTTT
. | TRBD1 | TRBJ2-7 | TRBV5-1 | CASSNRDRASYEQYF | TGCGCCAGCAGCAACCGGGACAGGGCTAGCTACGAGCAGTACTTC
. | . | TRBJ2-5 | TRBV20-1 | CSARDRETQYF | TGCAGTGCTAGAGATCGAGAGACCCAGTACTTC
. | . | TRBJ2-7 | TRBV14 | CASSTRTNSYEQYF | TGTGCCAGCAGCACTCGGACTAATTCCTACGAGCAGTACTTC
. | . | TRBJ2-2 | TRBV5-1 | CASSVGTPGELFF | TGCGCCAGCAGCGTTGGGACACCCGGGGAGCTGTTTTTT
. | TRBD2 | TRBJ2-1 | TRBV3-1 | CASSQVNGGVNEQFF | TGTGCCAGCAGCCAAGTTAACGGGGGGGTAAATGAGCAGTTCTTC
. | . | TRBJ1-3 | TRBV25-1 | CASSGGPSGNTIYF | TGTGCCAGCAGTGGGGGTCCCTCTGGAAACACCATATATTTT
. | . | TRBJ2-7 | TRBV28 | CASSLTYEQYF | TGTGCCAGCAGTCTCACCTACGAGCAGTACTTC
. | . | TRBJ2-5 | TRBV20-1 | CSARAPGRLQETQYF | TGCAGTGCTAGGGCCCCGGGACGGCTCCAAGAGACCCAGTACTTC
. | . | TRBJ1-4 | TRBV4-1 | CASSQGLHEKLFF | TGCGCCAGCAGCCAAGGACTTCATGAAAAACTGTTTTTT
. | TRBD1 | TRBJ2-7 | TRBV19 | CASSTGPGQVEQYF | TGTGCCAGTAGTACGGGCCCGGGACAGGTCGAGCAGTACTTC
. | . | TRBJ2-1 | TRBV27 | CASRAGGGYSYNEQFF | TGTGCCAGCAGAGCAGGGGGGGGTTACTCCTACAATGAGCAGTTCTTC
. | TRBD2 | TRBJ2-1 | TRBV20-1 | CSARKGLAGGIDEQFF | TGCAGTGCTAGAAAAGGACTAGCGGGGGGCATCGATGAGCAGTTCTTC
. | TRBD2 | TRBJ2-5 | TRBV27 | CASSLRGGETQYF | TGTGCCAGCAGTTTGCGGGGGGGGGAGACCCAGTACTTC
. | . | TRBJ1-1 | TRBV14 | CASSQVEGRRAFF | TGTGCCAGCAGCCAAGTCGAGGGGCGGAGGGCTTTCTTT
. | TRBD2 | TRBJ2-7 | TRBV28 | CASSWDLAGGQAEQYF | TGTGCCAGCAGTTGGGATCTAGCGGGAGGGCAGGCCGAGCAGTACTTC
. | TRBD2 | TRBJ2-1 | TRBV6-2/TRBV6-3 | CASSPPWTSGSSGEQFF | TGTGCCAGCAGTCCACCCTGGACTAGCGGGAGTAGTGGTGAGCAGTTCTTC
. | . | TRBJ1-6 | TRBV7-2 | CASSLVAGIDSPLHF | TGTGCCAGCAGCTTAGTAGCAGGCATCGATTCACCCCTCCACTTT
. | . | TRBJ2-5 | TRBV20-1 | CSARDVGRETQYF | TGCAGTGCTAGAGATGTGGGGAGGGAGACCCAGTACTTC
. | . | TRBJ2-2 | TRBV12-3/TRBV12-4 | CASRTTSVPTGELFF | TGTGCCAGCAGAACAACGAGTGTGCCCACCGGGGAGCTGTTTTTT
. | TRBD1 | TRBJ1-2 | TRBV12-3/TRBV12-4 | CASSGTGDSYTF | TGTGCCAGCAGTGGGACAGGGGACAGCTACACCTTC
. | TRBD1 | TRBJ1-1 | TRBV12-3/TRBV12-4 | CASRPGTGFNTEAFF | TGTGCCAGCAGGCCCGGGACAGGCTTCAACACTGAAGCTTTCTTT
. | . | TRBJ2-2 | TRBV9 | CASSPSGGGSYHGELFF | TGTGCCAGCAGCCCGTCCGGGGGCGGGAGTTATCACGGGGAGCTGTTTTTT
once | TRBD2 | TRBJ2-1 | TRBV24-1 | CATSDHTGTSNNEQFF | TGTGCCACCAGTGATCACACCGGGACTAGCAACAATGAGCAGTTCTTC
. | . | TRBJ1-6 | TRBV25-1 | CASSVDSTSPLHF | TGTGCCAGCAGTGTAGACTCAACTTCACCCCTCCACTTT
. | . | TRBJ1-4 | TRBV7-7 | CASSLGAREKLFF | TGTGCCAGCAGCTTGGGAGCGCGTGAAAAACTGTTTTTT
. | . | TRBJ2-7 | TRBV6-1 | CASRAAPDYEQYF | TGTGCCAGCAGGGCAGCCCCAGACTACGAGCAGTACTTC
. | . | TRBJ2-7 | TRBV29-1 | CSVRLDGSSYEQYF | TGCAGCGTCAGACTAGACGGAAGCTCCTACGAGCAGTACTTC
. | . | TRBJ2-3 | TRBV20-1 | CSAVPHTDTQYF | TGCAGTGCTGTACCACACACAGATACGCAGTATTTT
once | TRBD1 | TRBJ2-4 | TRBV18 | CASSPPDRTNIQYF | TGTGCCAGCTCACCACCGGACAGGACAAACATTCAGTACTTC
. | . | TRBJ2-5 | TRBV29-1 | CSVDRVGEETQYF | TGCAGCGTTGACAGGGTCGGGGAGGAGACCCAGTACTTC
. | TRBD2 | TRBJ2-1 | TRBV20-1 | CSARDWGRDGTMADDEQFF | TGCAGTGCTAGAGATTGGGGACGGGACGGGACTATGGCTGACGATGAGCAGTTCTTC
. | TRBD1 | TRBJ2-7 | TRBV12-5 | CASGSPRTGYEQYF | TGTGCTAGTGGTTCCCCCCGGACAGGCTACGAGCAGTACTTC
. | . | TRBJ2-7 | TRBV15 | CATSRLPGVGYEQYF | TGTGCCACCAGCAGACTTCCTGGGGTTGGCTACGAGCAGTACTTC
. | TRBD2 | TRBJ2-3 | TRBV20-1 | CSAPPSGITDTQYF | TGCAGTGCTCCCCCTAGCGGGATCACAGATACGCAGTATTTT
. | . | TRBJ2-5 | TRBV4-2 | CASSQGSKVETQYF | TGTGCCAGCAGCCAAGGGAGTAAGGTGGAGACCCAGTACTTC
. | . | TRBJ2-7 | TRBV29-1 | CSVLERGPSYEQYF | TGCAGCGTTCTAGAGCGAGGCCCATCCTACGAGCAGTACTTC
. | . | TRBJ1-1 | TRBV7-9 | CASSPQGTPNTEAFF | TGTGCCAGCAGCCCCCAGGGGACACCCAACACTGAAGCTTTCTTT
. | TRBD2 | TRBJ2-1 | TRBV7-9 | CASNLGTSGGNEQFF | TGTGCCAGCAATCTGGGGACTAGCGGCGGCAATGAGCAGTTCTTC
. | TRBD1 | TRBJ2-7 | TRBV28 | CASSLSGQGYEQYF | TGTGCCAGCAGTTTGTCGGGACAGGGGTACGAGCAGTACTTC
. | . | TRBJ2-7 | TRBV20-1 | CSGDRSYEQYF | TGCAGTGGGGACCGCTCCTACGAGCAGTACTTC
. | . | TRBJ2-2 | TRBV20-1 | CSAQRAGITGELFF | TGCAGTGCTCAACGGGCAGGAATCACCGGGGAGCTGTTTTTT
. | TRBD2 | TRBJ2-1 | TRBV20-1 | CSASGLAGVSPNEQFF | TGCAGTGCTAGTGGACTAGCGGGAGTTTCGCCCAATGAGCAGTTCTTC
. | TRBD1 | TRBJ2-5 | TRBV25-1 | CASSDRRTGVGQETQYF | TGTGCCAGCAGTGACAGACGGACAGGGGTCGGCCAAGAGACCCAGTACTTC
. | TRBD1 | TRBJ1-2 | TRBV20-1 | CSPGQGYGYTF | TGCAGTCCGGGACAGGGCTATGGCTACACCTTC
. | . | TRBJ2-7 | TRBV7-9 | CASSLNHEQYF | TGTGCCAGCAGCTTAAACCACGAGCAGTACTTC
. | . | TRBJ2-7 | TRBV18 | CASSPRSLDFSEQYF | TGTGCCAGCTCACCAAGGTCACTAGATTTCTCCGAGCAGTACTTC
. | . | TRBJ1-6 | TRBV12-3/TRBV12-4 | CASSSSPNSPLHF | TGTGCCAGCAGTTCCAGCCCTAATTCACCCCTCCACTTT